This T cell receptor beta chain derives from a study of OX40 agonist ivuxolimab in advanced cancers. Overall study findings and caveats: In the expanded peripheral T cells, antigen specificity was never determined.

Blood sampling was done at baseline, cycle 4 day 1, and cycle 7 day 1. Sequencing was performed with immunoSEQ multiplex PCR; in TCRdb, only in-frame clones are kept and a portion is missing. The sample has some 130,000 clones; more than 80% are singletons. Turning to this clone: As yet, its antigen is unknown. The same CDR3 is also encoded by other DNA sequences in this sample.

The CDR3 spans 16 residues. The junction had 6 bases not matched to a gene; V was cut back by 5 bases and J by 7 bases. Germline CDR1 and CDR2: MNHNY and SVGAGI (reference sequence). The source was CD4+ or CD8+ T cells sorted from blood, collected in a trial of the OX40 agonist ivuxolimab. V and J are TRBV6-6 and TRBJ1-6, with 12 positions matching TRBD1. This clonotype was sampled from an adult with an advanced solid tumor such as melanoma, head and neck, liver or kidney cancer. DNA for the CDR3: TGTGCCAGCAGTCCCCGGGACAGGGGGCTAAATTCACCCCTCCACTTT. Translated, it gives CASSPRDRGLNSPLHF.